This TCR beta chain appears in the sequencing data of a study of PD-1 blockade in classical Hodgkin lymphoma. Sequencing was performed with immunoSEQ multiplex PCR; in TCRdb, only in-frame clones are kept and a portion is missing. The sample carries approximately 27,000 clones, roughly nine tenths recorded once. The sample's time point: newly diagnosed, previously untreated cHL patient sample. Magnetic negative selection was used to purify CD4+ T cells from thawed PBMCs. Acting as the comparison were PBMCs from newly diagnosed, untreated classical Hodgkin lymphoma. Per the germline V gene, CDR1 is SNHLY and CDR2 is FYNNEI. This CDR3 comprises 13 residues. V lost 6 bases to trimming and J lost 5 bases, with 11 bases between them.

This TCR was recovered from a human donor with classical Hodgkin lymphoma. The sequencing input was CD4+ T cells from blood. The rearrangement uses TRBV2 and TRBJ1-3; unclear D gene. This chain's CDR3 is CASRSGGRNTIYF. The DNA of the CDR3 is TGTGCCAGCAGGAGCGGAGGAAGAAACACCATATATTTT.